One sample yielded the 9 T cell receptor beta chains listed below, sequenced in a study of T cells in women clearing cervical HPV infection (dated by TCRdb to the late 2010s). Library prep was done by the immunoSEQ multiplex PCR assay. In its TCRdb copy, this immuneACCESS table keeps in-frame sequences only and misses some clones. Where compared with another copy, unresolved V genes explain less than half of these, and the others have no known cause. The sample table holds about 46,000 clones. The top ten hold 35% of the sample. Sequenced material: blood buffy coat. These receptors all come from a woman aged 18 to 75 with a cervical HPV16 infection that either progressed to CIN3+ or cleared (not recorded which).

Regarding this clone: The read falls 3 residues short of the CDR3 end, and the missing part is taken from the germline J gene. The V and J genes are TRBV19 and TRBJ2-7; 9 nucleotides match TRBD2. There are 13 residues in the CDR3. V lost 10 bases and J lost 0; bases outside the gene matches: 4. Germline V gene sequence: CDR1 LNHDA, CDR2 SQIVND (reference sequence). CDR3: CATSSGNSYEQYF. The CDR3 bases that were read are TGTGCCACTTCTAGCGGGAACTCCTACGAG.

The CDR3 sequence: CASSLTSGTDTQYF. The CDR3 DNA, read in part, is TGTGCCAGCAGCTTGACTAGCGGCACAGATACG. V usage is TRBV7-2 and J usage is TRBJ2-3, with TRBD2 matching over 8 bases. The read ends 3 residues shy of where the CDR3 ends; the end is completed using the germline J gene. This CDR3 contains 14 residues. Germline CDR1 reads SGHTA; CDR2 reads FQGNSA. With 3 bases clipped from V and 1 base from J, the junction kept 0 bases outside the gene matches.

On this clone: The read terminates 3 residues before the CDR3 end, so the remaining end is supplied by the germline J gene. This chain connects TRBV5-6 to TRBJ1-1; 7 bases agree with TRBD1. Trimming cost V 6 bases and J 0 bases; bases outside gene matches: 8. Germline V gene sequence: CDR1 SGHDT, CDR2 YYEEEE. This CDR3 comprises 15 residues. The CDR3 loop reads CASTLLTGVNTEAFF. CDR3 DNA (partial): TGTGCCAGCACCCTTTTAACAGGGGTGAACACTGAA.

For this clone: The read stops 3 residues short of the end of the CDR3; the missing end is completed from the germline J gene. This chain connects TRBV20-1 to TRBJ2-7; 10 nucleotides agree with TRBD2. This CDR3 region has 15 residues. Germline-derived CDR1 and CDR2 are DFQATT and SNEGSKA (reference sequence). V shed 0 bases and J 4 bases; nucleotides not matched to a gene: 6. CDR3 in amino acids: CSARDSAGGNYEQYF. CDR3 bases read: TGCAGTGCTAGAGATTCAGCGGGAGGGAATTACGAG.

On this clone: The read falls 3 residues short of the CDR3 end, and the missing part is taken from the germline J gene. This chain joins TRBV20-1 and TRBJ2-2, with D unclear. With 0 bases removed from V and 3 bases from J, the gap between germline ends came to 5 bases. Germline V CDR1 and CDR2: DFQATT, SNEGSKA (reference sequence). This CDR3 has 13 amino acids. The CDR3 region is CSARDPYTGELFF. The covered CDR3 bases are TGCAGTGCTAGAGACCCCTACACCGGGGAG.

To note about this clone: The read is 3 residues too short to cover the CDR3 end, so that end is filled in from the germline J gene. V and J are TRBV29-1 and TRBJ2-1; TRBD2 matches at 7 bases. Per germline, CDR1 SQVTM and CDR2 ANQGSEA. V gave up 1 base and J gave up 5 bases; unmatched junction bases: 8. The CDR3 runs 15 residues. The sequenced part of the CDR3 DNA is TGCAGCGTTGAAGGCCTAGCGGAGGTCAACAATGAG. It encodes CSVEGLAEVNNE. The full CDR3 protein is CSVEGLAEVNNEQFF.

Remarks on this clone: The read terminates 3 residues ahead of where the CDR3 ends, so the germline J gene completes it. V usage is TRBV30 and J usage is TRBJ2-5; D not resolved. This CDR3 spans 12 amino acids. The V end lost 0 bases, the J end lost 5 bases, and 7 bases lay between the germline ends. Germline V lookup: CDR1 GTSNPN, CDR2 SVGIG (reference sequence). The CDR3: CAWSVQEETQYF. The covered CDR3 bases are TGTGCCTGGAGTGTACAAGAGGAGACC. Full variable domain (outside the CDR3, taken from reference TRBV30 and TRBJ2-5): SQTIHQWPATLVQPVGSPLSLECTVEGTSNPNLYWYRQAAGRGLQLLFYSVGIGQISSEVPQNLSASRPQDRQFILSSKKLLLSDSGFYLCAWSVQEETQYFGPGTRLLVL.

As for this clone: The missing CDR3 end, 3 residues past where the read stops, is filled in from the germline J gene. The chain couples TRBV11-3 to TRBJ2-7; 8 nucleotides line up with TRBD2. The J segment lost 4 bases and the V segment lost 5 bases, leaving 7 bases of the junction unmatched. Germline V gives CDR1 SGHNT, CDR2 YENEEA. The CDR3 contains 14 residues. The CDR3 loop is CASSLSGTRYEQYF. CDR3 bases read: TGTGCCAGCAGCCTCTCGGGGACTAGATACGAG.

CDR3 DNA (partial): TGTGCCCTGGTATCTGGGCCCTCCTCTGGGGCCAACGTC. Encoded protein: CALVSGPSSGANV. The complete CDR3 sequence is CALVSGPSSGANVLTF. The J gene is TRBJ2-6, the V gene TRBV30; D remains ambiguous. Sequencing ends 3 residues short of the CDR3 end; the germline J gene provides the rest. The CDR3 loop spans 16 amino acids. V was shortened by 8 bases and J by 0 bases, with 17 bases between the two germline ends. The V gene's germline CDR1 is GTSNPN and CDR2 SVGIG (reference sequence).